The 16 T cell receptor beta chains reported below all come from one sample, sequenced in a study of blood T cell repertoires in COVID-19 (dated by TCRdb to 2018 to 2020). The library relied on the immunoSEQ multiplex PCR assay. The source is immuneACCESS, and TCRdb retained only in-frame sequences with V and J called. Part of the clones is not carried over; for the studies checked, unresolved V genes explain less than half of this, and the remainder is unexplained. In all, the sample holds about half a million clones, and approximately 85% of those were seen once. 3.2% of the sample is in the top ten clones. Sequenced: peripheral blood. All receptors come from a human donor in a cohort sampled during active COVID-19.

V usage is TRBV2 and J usage is TRBJ1-1; D unresolved. Germline CDR1 is SNHLY and CDR2 is FYNNEI. The CDR3 spans 11 residues. Trimming removed 4 bases at V and 8 bases at J, with 8 bases between. The CDR3 bases are TGTGCCAGCAGTGGTCGGGGAGAAGCTTTCTTT. This encodes CASSGRGEAFF.

This chain links TRBV2 with TRBJ1-6; possible D gene TRBD1, 6 bases. The germline V gene has CDR1 SNHLY and CDR2 FYNNEI. This CDR3 contains 16 residues. Trimming stripped 4 bases from V and 8 bases from J, with 18 bases between. As DNA, the CDR3 is TGTGCCAGCAGTGGCCGGGACATTAGAATCCATTCACCCCTCCACTTT. It translates to CASSGRDIRIHSPLHF. The full variable domain, in which reference TRBV2 and TRBJ1-6 provide the parts outside the CDR3, is EPEVTQTPSHQVTQMGQEVILRCVPISNHLYFYWYRQILGQKVEFLVSFYNNEISEKSEIFDDQFSVERPDGSNFTLKIRSTKLEDSAMYFCASSGRDIRIHSPLHFGNGTRLTVT.

The chain joins TRBV3-1 (or the pseudogene TRBV3-2) to TRBJ2-1; weak D call: TRBD2 (5 bases). Germline loops: CDR1 LGHDT, CDR2 YNNKEL (reference sequence). V was pared by 1 base and J by 4 bases, with 14 bases between. CDR3 length equals 16 residues. DNA of the CDR3: TGTGCCAGCAGCCAAGGATCGAGCGGAATGTACAATGAGCAGTTCTTC. Its translation is CASSQGSSGMYNEQFF.

V and J are TRBV5-4 and TRBJ2-7, with 7 bases identical to TRBD1. CDR1 and CDR2 from the germline V gene are SGHNT and YYREEE (reference sequence). With V trimmed by 7 bases and J by 6 bases, 16 bases remained unmatched. This CDR3 comprises 15 residues. Here the CDR3 reads CASCDRAYCESEQYF. CDR3 nucleotide sequence: TGTGCCAGCTGTGACAGGGCGTATTGCGAGTCCGAGCAGTACTTC.

The J gene is TRBJ2-3, the V gene TRBV30; no clear D gene. Germline loops: CDR1 GTSNPN, CDR2 SVGIG (reference sequence). Trimming took 3 bases from V and 2 from J, leaving 15 bases between them. The CDR3 is 15 amino acids. The CDR3 here is CAWSASTHDTDTQYF. The DNA of the CDR3 is TGTGCCTGGAGCGCGTCTACGCACGACACAGATACGCAGTATTTT.

Concerning this clone: Mismatch with germline at one junction end may stem from a read error. J is TRBJ2-3 and V is TRBV7-7, with TRBD1 matching 8 bases. This CDR3 has 15 amino acids. Germline V gives CDR1 SSHAT, CDR2 FNYEAQ (reference sequence). The CDR3 sequence is CASSLLTGATDTQYF. The CDR3 DNA is TGTGCTAGCAGCTTGTTGACAGGGGCCACAGATACGCAGTATTTT.

The chain combines TRBV4-1 with TRBJ1-5, with 7 nucleotides matching TRBD1. Per the germline V gene, CDR1 is MGHRA and CDR2 is YSYEKL. The length of the CDR3 is 14 residues. J lost 7 bases, V lost 3 bases, and 6 bases had no gene match. The chain's CDR3 is CASSQSRQGQPQHF. CDR3 nucleotide sequence: TGCGCCAGCAGCCAGAGCAGACAGGGACAGCCCCAGCATTTT.

J is TRBJ1-1 and V is TRBV28; the D gene is possibly TRBD1 (6 bases). This CDR3 comprises 15 residues. The germline V gene encodes CDR1 MDHEN and CDR2 SYDVKM. Trimming pared 6 bases from V and 4 bases from J, leaving 18 bases between. The CDR3 loop reads CASRLLTGLITEAFF. The CDR3 nucleotides read TGTGCCAGCAGGCTATTGACAGGCCTAATCACTGAAGCTTTCTTT.

This clone was seen just once. The chain couples TRBV6-2 or TRBV6-3 to TRBJ1-5, with 8 bases identical to TRBD1. V lost 3 bases, J lost 1 base, and 11 bases stayed unmatched. Germline V CDR1 and CDR2: MNHEY, SVGEGT. The CDR3 runs 18 residues. CDR3 coding DNA: TGTGCCAGCAGTTATGTGACAGGGGTAGGCGGGAGCAATCAGCCCCAGCATTTT. Its protein product is CASSYVTGVGGSNQPQHF.

J is TRBJ2-2 and V is TRBV5-1, with D perhaps TRBD2 (6 bases). Germline V gives CDR1 SGHRS, CDR2 YFSETQ. The CDR3 runs to 15 residues. Trimming removed 4 bases at V and 2 bases at J, with 12 bases between. The DNA for the CDR3 is TGCGCCAGCAGCGGCGGGACTCAAAACACCGGGGAGCTGTTTTTT. This encodes CASSGGTQNTGELFF.

The CDR3 sequence is CASSDPRDRDFLHTEAFF. CDR3 nucleotide sequence: TGTGCCAGCAGTGACCCCCGGGACAGGGATTTCCTACACACTGAAGCTTTCTTT. The gene calls are TRBV6-4 and TRBJ1-1, with 9 bases lining up with TRBD1. CDR1 and CDR2 from the germline V gene are MRHNA and SNTAGT. CDR3 size: 18 residues. J lost 3 bases, V lost 2 bases, and 13 bases had no gene match.

CDR3 sequence: CATSDSTPGGAHNEQFF. As DNA, the CDR3 is TGTGCCACCAGTGACTCTACTCCCGGTGGGGCCCACAATGAGCAGTTCTTC. This rearrangement joins TRBV24-1 to TRBJ2-1; tentative D call: TRBD1 (5 bases). Trimming cost V 4 bases and J 5 bases, with 20 bases left between them. The CDR3 sequence is 17 residues long. Germline V gives CDR1 KGHDR, CDR2 SFDVKD.

The chain recombines TRBV15 with TRBJ1-5, with 7 bases lining up with TRBD1. CDR1 and CDR2 from the germline V gene are LNHNV and YYDKDF (reference sequence). This CDR3 region has 14 residues. Losses at the gene ends were 0 bases for V and 11 bases for J; bases not matched to a gene: 7. CDR3 bases: TGTGCCACCAGCAGAGACGAACAGGGGCGGTCCCAGCATTTT. It encodes CATSRDEQGRSQHF.

The V call is TRBV7-6, the J call TRBJ2-7; D is perhaps TRBD2 (6 bases). Germline V gene data show CDR1 as SGHVS and CDR2 as FNYEAQ. The V end was cut by 5 bases, the J end by 3 bases, with 20 bases between. The CDR3 length is 16 residues. CDR3 sequence: CASSPSPSALFYEQYF. CDR3 DNA: TGTGCCAGCAGCCCCTCTCCTAGCGCGCTATTCTACGAGCAGTACTTC.

The CDR3 sequence: CASNLGNRGTDTQYF. The CDR3 DNA is TGTGCCAGCAACCTTGGTAATCGGGGCACAGATACGCAGTATTTT. The rearrangement links TRBV2 to TRBJ2-3, with D unresolved. The CDR3 is made up of 15 amino acids. V lost 7 bases and J 1 base, leaving 15 bases between the germline ends. Germline V gene sequence: CDR1 SNHLY, CDR2 FYNNEI.

DNA of the CDR3: TGTGCTAGTGGAACCGGGACTCAGTACGAGCAGTACTTC. Residues: CASGTGTQYEQYF. The J gene is TRBJ2-7, the V gene TRBV12-5, with D perhaps TRBD2 (6 bases). The germline V gene encodes CDR1 LGHNT and CDR2 FRNRAP. V was shortened by 6 bases and J by 4 bases, with 13 bases between the two germline ends. The CDR3 is made up of 13 amino acids.